The following is a T cell receptor (beta chain) sequence with its context. Its binding antigen is unknown. Base-call qualities are not available, and no considerably larger clone is one nucleotide away. CDR1 and CDR2 (SEHNR, FQNEAQ) derive from the germline V gene (reference sequence). The CDR3 runs 15 amino acids, cysteine and phenylalanine included. Only CDR3 DNA is held: 45 bases, read in frame from base 1. Trimming removed 5 bases from V and 6 bases from J; the gene matches leave 12 bases unexplained. These data are taken from a study of blood T cell repertoires in COVID-19 (TCRdb year 2020). Study-level background: Samples from collaborators originated in the United States, Italy and Spain and spanned both the acute and convalescent phases of COVID-19. The prospective study material was composed of cDNA or gDNA derived from T cells, B-cell-depleted T cells, or PBMCs. Deeply sampled blood TCRbeta repertoires from subjects exposed to, actively infected with, or recovered from COVID-19 were included in the dataset. A freely available public database, intended as a resource for researchers studying the immune response to SARS-CoV-2, is where the repertoires were released. Samples were obtained from the ongoing ImmuneRACE study (first 160 participants) and from about 1,300 subjects provided by 6 global collaborators. Nearly every sample came with metadata listing a de-identified subject ID, COVID-19 status, age in years and sex. HLA class I and class II types, where available, came from metadata supplied by the sample provider rather than from assay-based typing. What the authors observed across the whole study: How much clinical and demographic metadata was included differed by source and by participant, and the metadata was provided uncurated.

TCRbeta CDR3 regions were amplified from genomic DNA using the immunoSEQ Assay, a bias-controlled multiplex PCR. From the authors' description of their analysis: Within the assay, amplification of reference gene primers was used to estimate how many nucleated cells each sample contained. Sequence reads were collapsed and filtered to measure the absolute abundance of every unique TCRbeta CDR3 rearrangement. For each sample, productive Simpson clonality was calculated as the square root of Simpson's diversity index across productive rearrangements. TCRdb re-hosts the immuneACCESS table, in-frame sequences only. Its copies lack some clones; in the studies checked, an unresolved V gene accounts for under half of them, and the cause for the rest is not known. The V and J calls and clone size are taken from that table; D and trimming were inferred from the DNA. The sample table holds almost 200,000 clones, of which roughly 90% were seen once. The ten biggest clones cover 7.5% to 10% of the sample.

Enrolling through a virtual design, the prospective study's participants ranged in age from roughly 18 to 95 years and lived across some 22 United States geographic areas. In the prospective study, cohorts were assigned on the basis of participant-reported clinical history obtained from a screening survey and a study questionnaire. ImmuneRACE Cohort 3 recovered participants were defined by two consecutive negative NP/OP PCR tests, healthcare professional clearance, or symptom resolution. In the prospective study, mobile phlebotomists collected whole blood, serum and a nasopharyngeal or oropharyngeal swab from each participant. Additional blood draws and questionnaires over an approximately two-month period could optionally be provided by prospective study participants. Before DNA extraction, blood samples from the prospective study were shipped at room temperature or frozen.

The sequenced sample consisted of PBMCs or T cells enriched from blood (not recorded which). The chain employs TRBV7-9 and TRBJ2-5, and TRBD1 matches 7 of the central bases. This TCR derives from a woman aged 18 to 35 who had recovered from COVID-19. The CDR3 here reads CASSPDRVGWKTQYF. The DNA is as follows: TGTGCCAGCAGCCCAGACAGGGTTGGATGGAAGACCCAGTACTTC.